This TCR beta chain was obtained from a study of T cell changes during pregnancy in multiple sclerosis. TCRdb keeps only in-frame clones here, not all; method: immunoSEQ multiplex PCR. The repertoire holds tens of thousands of clones, with roughly nine tenths as singletons. The CDR3 extends over 14 amino acids. V was pared by 7 bases and J by 3 bases, with 2 bases of the junction left unmatched. Germline lookup yields CDR1 SNHLY and CDR2 FYNNEI. This TCR was recovered from a female donor in good health, enrolled as a control in a pregnancy study. The sequencing here drew on peripheral blood, taken in the first trimester of pregnancy. The chain has TRBV2 and TRBJ2-7, with TRBD2 matching 14 bases. Here the CDR3 reads CASKGTSGSYEQYF. In nucleotides, the CDR3 is TGTGCCAGCAAAGGGACTAGCGGGAGCTACGAGCAGTACTTC.